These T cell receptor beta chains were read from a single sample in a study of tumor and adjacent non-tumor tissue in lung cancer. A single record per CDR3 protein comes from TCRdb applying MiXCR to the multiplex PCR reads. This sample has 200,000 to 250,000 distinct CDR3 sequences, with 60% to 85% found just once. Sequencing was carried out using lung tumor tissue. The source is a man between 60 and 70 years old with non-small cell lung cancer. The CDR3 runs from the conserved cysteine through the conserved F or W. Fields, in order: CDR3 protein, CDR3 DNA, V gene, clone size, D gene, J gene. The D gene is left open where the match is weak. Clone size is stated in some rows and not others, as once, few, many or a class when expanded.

CDR3 protein: CASSSNGAGSYEQYF
CDR3 DNA: TGTGCCAGCAGTTCCAATGGGGCCGGGTCGTACGAGCAGTACTTC
V gene: TRBV28
clone size: few
D gene: -
J gene: TRBJ2-7

CDR3 protein: CASSLDVSGNTIFF
CDR3 DNA: TGTGCCAGCAGCCTAGATGTCTCTGGAAACACCATATTTTTT
V gene: TRBV11-2
clone size: -
D gene: -
J gene: TRBJ1-3

CDR3 protein: CASRRPGQGSMEAVF
CDR3 DNA: TGTGCCAGCAGGAGACCGGGACAGGGGTCGATGGAAGCTGTCTTT
V gene: TRBV6-6
clone size: -
D gene: TRBD1
J gene: TRBJ1-1

CDR3 protein: CASSKRAGIPNEKLFF
CDR3 DNA: TGTGCCAGCAGCAAAAGAGCAGGGATCCCTAATGAAAAACTGTTTTTT
V gene: TRBV11-3
clone size: many
D gene: -
J gene: TRBJ1-4

CDR3 protein: CASRNTGELFF
CDR3 DNA: TGTGCCAGCAGAAACACCGGGGAGCTGTTTTTT
V gene: TRBV12-3/TRBV12-4
clone size: many
D gene: -
J gene: TRBJ2-2

CDR3 protein: CASRGDWGYTF
CDR3 DNA: TGTGCCAGTCGGGGTGACTGGGGCTACACCTTC
V gene: TRBV28
clone size: -
D gene: -
J gene: TRBJ1-2

CDR3 protein: CATSILVRGRGYGYTF
CDR3 DNA: TGTGCCACCAGTATTCTCGTCAGGGGGCGCGGCTATGGCTACACCTTC
V gene: TRBV6-2/TRBV6-3
clone size: -
D gene: TRBD1
J gene: TRBJ1-2

CDR3 protein: CASRSEPNNEQFF
CDR3 DNA: TGTGCCAGCAGGTCCGAACCAAACAATGAGCAGTTCTTC
V gene: TRBV5-4
clone size: -
D gene: -
J gene: TRBJ2-1

CDR3 protein: CGSSLPGTSLYEQYF
CDR3 DNA: TGTGGCAGCAGCTTACCCGGGACAAGCCTTTACGAGCAGTACTTC
V gene: TRBV11-1
clone size: -
D gene: -
J gene: TRBJ2-7

CDR3 protein: CASRSISTDTQYF
CDR3 DNA: TGCGCCAGCAGGTCGATTAGCACAGATACGCAGTATTTT
V gene: TRBV5-1
clone size: -
D gene: -
J gene: TRBJ2-3

CDR3 protein: CSASRSLASVYEQYF
CDR3 DNA: TGCAGTGCTAGTAGGAGTCTAGCAAGCGTCTACGAGCAGTACTTC
V gene: TRBV20-1
clone size: -
D gene: -
J gene: TRBJ2-7

CDR3 protein: CASSLGGGDTHYF
CDR3 DNA: TGCGCCAGCAGCTTAGGGGGGGGCGATACCCATTACTTC
V gene: TRBV11-2
clone size: -
D gene: -
J gene: TRBJ2-5

CDR3 protein: CASGTTSGGGTEAFF
CDR3 DNA: TGTGCCAGCGGCACTACCTCGGGGGGAGGGACTGAGGCTTTCTTT
V gene: TRBV11-2
clone size: -
D gene: -
J gene: TRBJ1-1

CDR3 protein: CASSLVYRDGEGEQYF
CDR3 DNA: TGCGCTAGCAGCTTGGTTTATCGGGACGGGGAAGGCGAGCAGTACTTC
V gene: TRBV5-1
clone size: -
D gene: -
J gene: TRBJ2-7

CDR3 protein: CASRTAISGNTIYF
CDR3 DNA: TGTGCCAGTCGGACAGCCATCTCTGGAAACACCATATATTTT
V gene: TRBV12-3/TRBV12-4
clone size: few
D gene: -
J gene: TRBJ1-3

CDR3 protein: CASSYERWSLLTGYEQYF
CDR3 DNA: TGTGCCAGCAGTTACGAGCGGTGGAGCCTCCTCACAGGGTACGAGCAGTACTTC
V gene: TRBV6-5
clone size: -
D gene: -
J gene: TRBJ2-7

CDR3 protein: CATSEGENIQYF
CDR3 DNA: TGTGCCACCAGTGAGGGCGAAAACATTCAGTACTTC
V gene: TRBV24-1
clone size: -
D gene: -
J gene: TRBJ2-4

CDR3 protein: CTSNTAGTTSNQPQHF
CDR3 DNA: TGTACCAGCAATACCGCCGGGACGACAAGCAATCAGCCCCAGCATTTT
V gene: TRBV12-3/TRBV12-4
clone size: -
D gene: -
J gene: TRBJ1-5

CDR3 protein: CATGGGQGSQPQHF
CDR3 DNA: TGTGCCACTGGGGGGGGACAGGGGAGCCAGCCCCAGCATTTT
V gene: TRBV24-1
clone size: many
D gene: TRBD1
J gene: TRBJ1-5